One sample yielded the 2 T cell receptor beta chains listed below, sequenced in a study of neurological immune-mediated disorders. TCRdb independently ran MiXCR on the 5' RACE reads; one entry per CDR3 protein. The data contain tens of thousands of distinct CDR3 sequences, 3% to 4% of them singletons. The specimen sequenced was PBMCs. The receptors were gathered from a man aged 35 to 55 with multiple sclerosis.

This clonotype came up a few times. The V call is TRBV9, the J call TRBJ2-3; no firm D call. V shed 3 bases and J shed 2 bases, with 7 bases lying between them. The CDR3 sequence is 13 residues long. The germline CDR1 and CDR2 sequences are SGDLS and YYNGEE. The CDR3 spells CASSEATTDTQYF. Here the CDR3 DNA reads TGTGCCAGCAGCGAGGCAACCACAGATACGCAGTATTTT.

This clonotype was seen many times. The chain employs TRBV2 and TRBJ2-4; D uncertain. In germline, CDR1 is SNHLY, CDR2 FYNNEI. Trimming removed 3 bases at V and 7 bases at J, with 4 bases between. The CDR3 extends over 11 amino acids. The CDR3 nucleotides are TGTGCCAGCAGTGAGGAGAACATTCAGTACTTC. Translating gives CASSEENIQYF.